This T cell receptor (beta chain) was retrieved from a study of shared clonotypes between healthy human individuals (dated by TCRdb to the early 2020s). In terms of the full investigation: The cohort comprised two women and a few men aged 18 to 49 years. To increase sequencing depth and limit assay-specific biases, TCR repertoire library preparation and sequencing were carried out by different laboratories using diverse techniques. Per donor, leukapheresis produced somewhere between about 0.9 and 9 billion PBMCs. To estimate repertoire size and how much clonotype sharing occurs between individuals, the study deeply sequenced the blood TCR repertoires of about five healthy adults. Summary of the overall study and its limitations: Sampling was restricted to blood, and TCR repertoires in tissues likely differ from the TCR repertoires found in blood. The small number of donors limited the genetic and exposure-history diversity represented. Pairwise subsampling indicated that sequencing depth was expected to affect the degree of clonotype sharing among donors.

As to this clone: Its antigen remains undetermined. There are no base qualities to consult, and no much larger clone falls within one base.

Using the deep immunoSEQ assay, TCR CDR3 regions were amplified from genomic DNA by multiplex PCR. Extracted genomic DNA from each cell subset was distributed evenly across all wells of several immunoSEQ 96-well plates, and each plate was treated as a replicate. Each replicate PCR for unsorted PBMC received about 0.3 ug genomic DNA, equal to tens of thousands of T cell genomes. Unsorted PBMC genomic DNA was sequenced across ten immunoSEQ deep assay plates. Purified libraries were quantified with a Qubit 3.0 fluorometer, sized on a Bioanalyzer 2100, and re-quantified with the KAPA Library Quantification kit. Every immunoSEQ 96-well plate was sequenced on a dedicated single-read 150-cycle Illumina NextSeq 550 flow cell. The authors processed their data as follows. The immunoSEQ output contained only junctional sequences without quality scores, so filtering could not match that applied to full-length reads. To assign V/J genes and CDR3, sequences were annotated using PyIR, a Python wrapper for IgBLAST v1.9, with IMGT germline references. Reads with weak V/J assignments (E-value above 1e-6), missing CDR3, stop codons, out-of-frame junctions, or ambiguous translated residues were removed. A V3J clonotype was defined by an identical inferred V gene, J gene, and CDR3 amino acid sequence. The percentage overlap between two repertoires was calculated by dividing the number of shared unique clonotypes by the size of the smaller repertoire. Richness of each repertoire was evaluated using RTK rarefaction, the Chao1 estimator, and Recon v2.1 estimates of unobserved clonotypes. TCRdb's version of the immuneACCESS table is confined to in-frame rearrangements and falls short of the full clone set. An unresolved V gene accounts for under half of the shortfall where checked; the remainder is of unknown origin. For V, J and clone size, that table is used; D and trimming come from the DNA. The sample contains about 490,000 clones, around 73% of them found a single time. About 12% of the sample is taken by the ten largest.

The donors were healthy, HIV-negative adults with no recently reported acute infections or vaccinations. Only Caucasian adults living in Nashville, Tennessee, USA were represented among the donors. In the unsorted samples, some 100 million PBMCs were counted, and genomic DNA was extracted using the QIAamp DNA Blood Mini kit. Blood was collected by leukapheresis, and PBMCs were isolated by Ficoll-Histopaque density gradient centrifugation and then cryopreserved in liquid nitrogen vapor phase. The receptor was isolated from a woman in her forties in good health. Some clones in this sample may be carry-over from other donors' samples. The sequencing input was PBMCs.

Here is the DNA: TGCAGCGTTTTCGGGACTAGCAATGAGCAGTTCTTC. This is translated as CSVFGTSNEQFF. Here the chain combines TRBV29-1 and TRBJ2-1; 8 bases in between match TRBD2. V is pruned by 5 bases and J by 6 bases, leaving 3 bases of the junction without a gene match. From the cysteine through the phenylalanine, the CDR3 covers 12 amino acids. Kept here is only the CDR3 DNA, which spans 36 bases and is read in frame from base 1. For CDR1 and CDR2, the germline V gene lists SQVTM and ANQGSEA.